The 4 T cell receptor beta chains listed next were all sequenced from one sample in a study of regulatory T cells in long-lasting Graves disease. The time point is: newly diagnosed GD, antithyroid drugs for less than 3 months. The TCR library was made from RNA that had been extracted from PBMCs in TRIzol. Arm-PCR of CDR3 regions and iRepertoire HTBI primers were the basis on which TCR beta libraries were built. MiXCR was run by TCRdb on the multiplex PCR reads, yielding one entry per CDR3 protein. Here the sample spans roughly 510,000 distinct CDR3 sequences, about 16% being singletons. These same data were also listed under a study on T cells in Graves' hyperthyroidism and ophthalmopathy.

Sequenced here: peripheral blood mononuclear cells (PBMCs), sampled at new diagnosis, from a patient treated with antithyroid drugs. These receptors were obtained from a man younger than 35 with Graves disease.

This clonotype has only one observation. V usage is TRBV5-8 and J usage is TRBJ1-2, with 9 bases that match TRBD1. CDR1 and CDR2 (germline): SGHTS, YDEGEE. This CDR3 spans 16 amino acids. The V gene end was trimmed by 4 bases and the J gene end by 8 bases; junction bases not matched to a gene: 15. The CDR3 sequence: CASSLGRHRGQVGYTF. In DNA form, the CDR3 reads TGTGCCAGCAGCCTGGGGCGCCACAGGGGGCAGGTGGGCTACACCTTC. The variable domain in full, completed from reference TRBV5-8 and TRBJ1-2, reads EAGVTQSPTHLIKTRGQQATLRCSPISGHTSVYWYQQALGLGLQFLLWYDEGEERNRGNFPPRFSGRQFPNYSSELNVNALELEDSALYLCASSLGRHRGQVGYTFGSGTRLTVV.

The chain links TRBV9 to TRBJ2-1; D gene uncertain. Germline assignment: CDR1 SGDLS and CDR2 YYNGEE. The CDR3 totals 12 residues. V was cut by 6 bases and J by 10 bases, with 14 bases left in between. The CDR3 spells CASNRLSDEQFF. The CDR3, as DNA: TGTGCCAGCAACCGACTGAGCGACGAGCAGTTCTTC.

The chain joins TRBV11-2 to TRBJ2-7; a weak D match, TRBD1 (6 bases). V lost 5 bases and J 2 bases, leaving 13 bases between the germline ends. The CDR3 spans 14 residues. Germline loops: CDR1 SGHAT, CDR2 FQNNGV. This chain's CDR3 is CASSNNREPYEQYF. The CDR3 bases are TGTGCCAGCAGCAACAACAGGGAACCCTACGAGCAGTACTTC.

This clonotype was detected only a few times. V gene TRBV15 combines with J gene TRBJ2-7; unclear D gene. V was shortened by 4 bases and J by 1 base, with 11 bases between the two germline ends. CDR3 length: 14 residues. Germline V gene data show CDR1 as LNHNV and CDR2 as YYDKDF (reference sequence). The CDR3: CATSKGDSSYEQYF. The CDR3 bases are TGTGCCACCAGCAAGGGCGATTCTTCCTACGAGCAGTACTTC.